These 19 T cell receptor beta chains were all obtained from the same sample, sequenced in a study of control samples from healthy donors and cancer patients. Profiling relied on immunoSEQ multiplex PCR, and the TCRdb table lists in-frame clones only, not all of them. The sample yields around 140,000 clones, roughly 94% seen once. What was sequenced was blood. Receptors were obtained from a man in his forties in good health.

This clone was seen a single time. The chain has TRBV7-2 and TRBJ2-3, with TRBD2 matching over 9 bases. Trimming at V came to 1 base and at J to 3 bases, leaving 8 bases not matched to a gene. This CDR3 has 17 amino acids. Germline V lookup: CDR1 SGHTA, CDR2 FQGNSA. CDR3 amino acids: CASSLVPAGGGTDTQYF. CDR3 nucleotide sequence: TGTGCCAGCAGCTTAGTTCCAGCGGGAGGTGGGACAGATACGCAGTATTTT.

The chain links TRBV3-1 (or the pseudogene TRBV3-2) to TRBJ1-2, with D perhaps matching TRBD1 (5 bases). The germline gives CDR1 LGHDT, CDR2 YNNKEL (reference sequence). The CDR3 totals 18 residues. The V end was cut by 1 base, the J end by 3 bases, with 21 bases between. As DNA, the CDR3 is TGTGCCAGCAGCCAAGGGGTTCCCCAGACAGTACGACACTATGGCTACACCTTC. Its protein is CASSQGVPQTVRHYGYTF.

V is TRBV5-1 and J is TRBJ2-3; TRBD2 matches 13 bases. The CDR3 sequence is 17 residues long. Per the germline V gene, CDR1 is SGHRS and CDR2 is YFSETQ. V was clipped by 4 bases and J by 5 bases; unmatched bases: 10. The CDR3 is CASSRSLAGGLLDTQYF. The CDR3 DNA reads as TGCGCCAGCAGCCGTTCACTAGCGGGAGGGCTGTTAGATACGCAGTATTTT.

The chain employs TRBV7-3 and TRBJ1-1, with no clear D. The CDR3 is 14 residues long. V lost 0 bases and J lost 0, with 5 bases in between. Germline-derived CDR1 and CDR2 are SGHTA and FQGTGA. The CDR3 region is CASSLTGLNTEAFF. In DNA, the CDR3 is TGTGCCAGCAGCTTAACAGGATTGAACACTGAAGCTTTCTTT.

The V gene is TRBV2, the J gene TRBJ1-6; 7 bases match TRBD1. This CDR3 region has 15 residues. CDR1 is SNHLY, CDR2 FYNNEI, per germline. After removal of 4 bases from V and 8 bases from J, the junction contained 8 bases not matched to a gene. As DNA, the CDR3 is TGTGCCAGCAGTGGGGGCGATCAGGGGGATTCACCCCTCCACTTT. It specifies CASSGGDQGDSPLHF.

This clone counts as medium-sized. The gene calls are TRBV5-1 and TRBJ1-2; D not certain. Germline CDR1 SGHRS, CDR2 YFSETQ. The CDR3 length is 13 residues. V was clipped by 2 bases and J by 3 bases, with 8 bases between them. CDR3 sequence (DNA): TGCGCCAGCAGCTTTTTGACGGACTATGGCTACACCTTC. Amino acids: CASSFLTDYGYTF.

The J gene is TRBJ2-1, the V gene TRBV24-1; tentatively, D is TRBD2 (6 bases). CDR1 is KGHDR and CDR2 is SFDVKD in the germline V gene. The CDR3 is made up of 16 amino acids. With 1 base removed from V and 3 bases from J, the gap between germline ends came to 12 bases. The CDR3 nucleotides are TGTGCCACCAGTGATTTCCCCGGGAGTAACTACAATGAGCAGTTCTTC. It specifies CATSDFPGSNYNEQFF.

The V call is TRBV6-1, the J call TRBJ1-5; the D gene is possibly TRBD1 (5 bases). This CDR3 has 15 amino acids. Per germline, CDR1 MNHNS and CDR2 SASEGT. The V gene lost 2 bases and the J gene lost 1 base, with 9 bases spanning the gap. The CDR3 loop reads CASSEWRTSNQPQHF. The CDR3 DNA reads as TGTGCCAGCAGTGAATGGCGGACAAGCAATCAGCCCCAGCATTTT.

The rearrangement joins TRBV7-9 to TRBJ1-2; possible D gene TRBD1, 6 bases. This CDR3 comprises 16 residues. Germline V gene data show CDR1 as SEHNR and CDR2 as FQNEAQ (reference sequence). V dropped 5 bases and J dropped 3 bases, with 19 bases sitting between them. As DNA, the CDR3 is TGTGCCAGCAGCCCAAAGACAGGACCAGCGGACTATGGCTACACCTTC. Its translation is CASSPKTGPADYGYTF.

V and J are TRBV19 and TRBJ1-5, with a weak D call TRBD1 (5 bases). The CDR3 contains 13 residues. Germline V gene data show CDR1 as LNHDA and CDR2 as SQIVND (reference sequence). The ends were cut back, 3 bases at V and 10 bases at J, with 13 bases in the middle. The CDR3 bases are TGTGCCAGTAGTATTAGGGGAAACTCCCCCCAGCATTTT. Translation gives CASSIRGNSPQHF.

The chain uses TRBV27 and TRBJ1-5; D may be TRBD1 (6 bases). The CDR3 has 15 amino acids. In germline, CDR1 is MNHEY, CDR2 SMNVEV (reference sequence). V gave up 2 bases and J gave up 2 bases, with 10 bases separating them. This chain's CDR3 is CASSLRGAGNQPQHF. As DNA, the CDR3 is TGTGCCAGCAGTTTACGGGGGGCCGGCAATCAGCCCCAGCATTTT.

The V and J genes are TRBV6-5 and TRBJ1-1, with TRBD1 matching over 8 bases. Trimming at V came to 5 bases and at J to 3 bases, leaving 5 bases not matched to a gene. The germline gives CDR1 MNHEY, CDR2 SVGAGI. This CDR3 region has 14 residues. The DNA for the CDR3 is TGTGCCAGCAGTATCACAGGGGGGGACACTGAAGCTTTCTTT. This sequence encodes CASSITGGDTEAFF.

The chain is built from TRBV6-5 and TRBJ2-5; 9 bases map to TRBD1. Germline assignment: CDR1 MNHEY and CDR2 SVGAGI. The J segment lost 5 bases and the V segment lost 6 bases, leaving 4 bases of the junction unmatched. The CDR3 has 13 residues. In DNA form, the CDR3 reads TGTGCCAGCAGGGGGACAGGGTCGGAGACCCAGTACTTC. The encoded protein is CASRGTGSETQYF.

The gene calls are TRBV5-1 and TRBJ1-6; 9 bases agree with TRBD1. Germline trimming cut 4 bases from V and 7 bases from J; bases unmatched to any gene: 3. This CDR3 has 14 residues. Germline CDR1 reads SGHRS; CDR2 reads YFSETQ. The CDR3 loop is CASSSGQGNSPLHF. In DNA, the CDR3 is TGCGCCAGCAGCAGCGGACAGGGGAATTCACCCCTCCACTTT.

This rearrangement joins TRBV5-1 to TRBJ2-1, with TRBD1 matching over 7 bases. The CDR3 is 16 amino acids. Trimming took 2 bases from V and 9 from J; bases not matched to a gene: 14. Looked up from germline, CDR1 is SGHRS and CDR2 is YFSETQ. The CDR3 region has the DNA TGCGCCAGCAGCTTAGGGCGCGACAGGGTAAACCCTGAGCAGTTCTTC. Its translation is CASSLGRDRVNPEQFF.

The J gene is TRBJ2-7, the V gene TRBV5-6, with D hard to call. The CDR3 spans 14 residues. The V end was cut by 2 bases, the J end by 0 bases, with 9 bases between. CDR1 is SGHDT, CDR2 YYEEEE, per germline. The CDR3 spells CASSFTSSSYEQYF. CDR3 bases: TGTGCCAGCAGCTTTACGTCCAGCTCCTACGAGCAGTACTTC.

This clone has only one observation. The V gene is TRBV7-9, the J gene TRBJ2-6; D is perhaps TRBD1 or TRBD2 (5 bases each). This CDR3 spans 20 amino acids. Germline values: CDR1 SEHNR, CDR2 FQNEAQ (reference sequence). Trimming cost V 5 bases and J 2 bases, with 25 bases left between them. This chain's CDR3 is CASSTYTSGTNTPGANVLTF. Written as DNA, the CDR3 is TGTGCCAGCAGCACGTATACTTCCGGGACGAATACCCCTGGGGCCAACGTCCTGACTTTC.

The rearrangement joins TRBV7-6 to TRBJ2-3, with D tentatively TRBD1 (6 bases). This CDR3 has 15 amino acids. V lost 3 bases, J lost 0 bases, and 10 bases lay in between. CDR1 and CDR2 (germline): SGHVS, FNYEAQ. This CDR3 is CASSFGQTSTDTQYF. CDR3 bases: TGTGCCAGCAGCTTCGGACAGACTAGCACAGATACGCAGTATTTT.

This sequence joins TRBV6-5 and TRBJ2-7; 9 bases are shared with TRBD2. J was trimmed by 7 bases and V by 0 bases; bases with no gene match: 10. The CDR3 is made up of 16 amino acids. CDR1 and CDR2 from the germline V gene are MNHEY and SVGAGI. CDR3 in DNA: TGTGCCAGCAGTTACTCGAGGAGTAGCGGGAGTGGGGAGCAGTACTTC. It specifies CASSYSRSSGSGEQYF.